The clone carrying this T cell receptor beta chain was seen a single time. The sample belongs to a study of control samples from healthy donors and cancer patients. Germline lookup yields CDR1 MNHEY and CDR2 SVGEGT. V lost 2 bases and J lost 3, with 17 bases in between. There are 16 residues in the CDR3. Generated by immunoSEQ multiplex PCR, the TCRdb table keeps only in-frame clones and is missing some. The table includes around 64,000 clones, approximately 89% detected once. The specimen was PBMCs. This TCR derives from a man in his sixties with colorectal cancer. The chain combines TRBV6-2 or TRBV6-3 with TRBJ2-7, with D possibly being TRBD1 (7 bases). CDR3: CASSYGFQGGHYEQYF. The DNA of the CDR3 is TGTGCCAGCAGTTACGGGTTCCAGGGGGGCCACTACGAGCAGTACTTC.